This entry describes one TCR beta chain. The CDR3 contains 14 residues. V was cut by 4 bases and J by 6 bases, with 14 bases left in between. The repertoire was sequenced with immunoSEQ multiplex PCR; TCRdb's copy has only in-frame clones and lacks some. The data contain 180,000 or so clones, 70% to 90% of them singletons. This sample is part of a study of blood T cell repertoires in COVID-19. As for the study in general: Specimens from acute and convalescent COVID-19 originated in the United States, Italy and Spain.

This clonotype originated in a woman older than 75 with acute or convalescent COVID-19. Sequencing used peripheral blood. This chain uses TRBV5-3 with TRBJ1-5; weak D call: TRBD1 (5 bases). TRBV5-3 is an ORF; its function is uncertain. The CDR3 nucleotides read TGTGCCAGAAGCACCGGGGGTGATAGTCAGCCCCAGCATTTT. Its protein product is CARSTGGDSQPQHF.